This T cell receptor beta chain derives from a study of T cells in Graves' hyperthyroidism and ophthalmopathy. Study as a whole: Peripheral blood collection took place at initial diagnosis, before any treatment.

The CDR3 contains 11 residues. CDR1 is MNHEY, CDR2 SMNVEV, per germline (reference sequence). Trimming pared 6 bases from V and 15 bases from J, leaving 15 bases between. In this sample, this clonotype turned up a few times. It was RNA transcripts that yielded the amplified TCR beta CDR3 regions. HTBI primers were the set used in a first-round RT-PCR of the TCR CDR3. TCRdb independently ran MiXCR on the multiplex PCR reads; one entry per CDR3 protein. The sample yields around 340,000 distinct CDR3 sequences, about 15% seen once. Sequencing was done on a sample of blood. The sequence was collected from a woman aged 25 to 39 with Graves' hyperthyroidism that later progressed to Graves' ophthalmopathy. The J gene is TRBJ2-1, the V gene TRBV27; weak D call: TRBD2 (6 bases). Here the CDR3 reads CASSLAEDRFF. The CDR3 region has the DNA TGTGCCAGCAGCTTAGCGGAGGACCGGTTCTTC.